The 20 T cell receptor beta chains listed next were all sequenced from one sample in a study of blood T cell repertoires in COVID-19 (dated by TCRdb to 2019 to 2021). Libraries came from the immunoSEQ multiplex PCR assay. The table comes from immuneACCESS by way of TCRdb, which keeps in-frame sequences with V and J called. Part of the clones is missing from these tables; in studies checked, under half for an unresolved V gene and the rest for unknown reasons. The sample yields a few hundred thousand clones; more than 70% were counted once. The ten biggest clones cover roughly 6.3% of the sample. The sequencing sample was made of peripheral blood. These receptors were taken from a young woman with COVID-19, enrolled during active disease.

The J gene is TRBJ1-2, the V gene TRBV15; 11 bases are shared with TRBD1. The CDR3 sequence is 14 residues long. Trimming removed 6 bases from V and 7 bases from J; junction bases left unmatched: 7. CDR1 is LNHNV, CDR2 YYDKDF, per germline (reference sequence). Here the CDR3 reads CATRPDRGLVGYTF. Here the CDR3 DNA reads TGTGCCACCAGGCCGGACAGGGGGCTCGTTGGCTACACCTTC.

The gene calls are TRBV27 and TRBJ1-5; 8 bases line up with TRBD1. Germline lookup yields CDR1 MNHEY and CDR2 SMNVEV (reference sequence). The CDR3 contains 16 residues. Unmatched junction bases numbered 9, after V lost 6 bases and J lost 2 bases. The CDR3 loop is CASRRQGARGNQPQHF. Written as DNA, the CDR3 is TGTGCCAGCAGACGGCAGGGGGCGCGCGGCAATCAGCCCCAGCATTTT.

The chain employs TRBV7-9 and TRBJ1-1; D is possibly TRBD1 (6 bases). This CDR3 region has 14 residues. V dropped 5 bases and J dropped 1 base, with 11 bases sitting between them. Germline V CDR1 and CDR2: SEHNR, FQNEAQ (reference sequence). DNA of the CDR3: TGTGCCAGCAGCCCCGGGACAACGAACACTGAAGCTTTCTTT. This codes for CASSPGTTNTEAFF.

The chain has TRBV10-3 and TRBJ1-2; D is perhaps TRBD1 (5 bases). There are 14 residues in the CDR3. Trimming cost V 7 bases and J 4 bases, with 16 bases left between them. Per the germline V gene, CDR1 is ENHRY and CDR2 is SYGVKD. CDR3 coding DNA: TGTGCCATCAAAGGCGCAGGGCGTCTCTATGGCTACACCTTC. This codes for CAIKGAGRLYGYTF.

The chain uses TRBV4-3 and TRBJ2-5, with 12 bases lining up with TRBD2. Germline V gives CDR1 LGHNA, CDR2 YSLEER. The junction had 9 bases not matched to a gene; V was cut back by 4 bases and J by 0 bases. CDR3 length: 18 amino acids. The CDR3 nucleotides are TGCGCCAGCAGCCGCCTCGGCACTAGCGGGAGGTACCAAGAGACCCAGTACTTC. This gives the protein CASSRLGTSGRYQETQYF.

This sequence joins TRBV11-2 and TRBJ1-2; D perhaps matches TRBD1 (6 bases). With 3 bases removed from V and 7 bases from J, the gap between germline ends came to 6 bases. The CDR3 runs 11 residues. Germline V gene lookup returns CDR1 SGHAT and CDR2 FQNNGV. The CDR3 DNA sequence: TGTGCCAGCAGCTTCAGGGGTGGCTACACCTTC. Translation: CASSFRGGYTF.

V usage is TRBV28 and J usage is TRBJ2-7; tentative D call: TRBD2 (5 bases). Germline CDR1 reads MDHEN; CDR2 reads SYDVKM. V lost 5 bases and J 2 bases, leaving 10 bases between the germline ends. The CDR3 runs to 13 residues. In nucleotides, the CDR3 is TGTGCCAGCAGTACGACTACCACCTACGAGCAGTACTTC. Translating gives CASSTTTTYEQYF.

V is TRBV3-1 (or the pseudogene TRBV3-2) and J is TRBJ2-5; TRBD1 is a possible D gene (5 bases). V was trimmed by 6 bases and J by 4 bases, leaving 18 bases between them. Germline V CDR1 and CDR2: LGHDT, YNNKEL (reference sequence). The CDR3 spans 15 residues. In DNA, the CDR3 is TGTGCCAGCAGGCTGGGTGGCCTTGGGGCAGAGACCCAGTACTTC. It translates to CASRLGGLGAETQYF.

CDR3 loop: CASSTMTGGEPLYGYTF. DNA of the CDR3: TGTGCCAGTAGTACGATGACAGGGGGTGAGCCCCTCTATGGCTACACCTTC. The rearrangement uses TRBV19 and TRBJ1-2; TRBD1 aligns across 9 bases. V lost 4 bases, J lost 4 bases, and 13 bases stayed unmatched. The germline CDR1 and CDR2 sequences are LNHDA and SQIVND (reference sequence). The CDR3 is 17 residues long. Drawing the rest from reference TRBV19 and TRBJ1-2, the complete variable domain is DGGITQSPKYLFRKEGQNVTLSCEQNLNHDAMYWYRQDPGQGLRLIYYSQIVNDFQKGDIAEGYSVSREKKESFPLTVTSAQKNPTAFYLCASSTMTGGEPLYGYTFGSGTRLTVV.

In this sample, this clone turned up once. The chain employs TRBV7-2 and TRBJ2-7, with 8 bases identical to TRBD1. This CDR3 spans 15 amino acids. Germline CDR1 reads SGHTA; CDR2 reads FQGNSA. Germline trimming cut 3 bases from V and 4 bases from J; bases unmatched to any gene: 8. CDR3 sequence: CASSLDRVPKYEQYF. As DNA, the CDR3 is TGTGCCAGCAGCTTGGACAGGGTCCCAAAATACGAGCAGTACTTC.

This clone came up once. The chain links TRBV27 to TRBJ1-5; 7 positions agree with TRBD1. The CDR3 extends over 12 amino acids. The V gene end was trimmed by 6 bases and the J gene end by 4 bases; junction bases not matched to a gene: 0. Germline V lookup: CDR1 MNHEY, CDR2 SMNVEV (reference sequence). CDR3 sequence: CASRTGNQPQHF. DNA for the CDR3: TGTGCCAGCAGGACAGGGAATCAGCCCCAGCATTTT.

This chain connects TRBV28 to TRBJ2-1; 8 bases are a match to TRBD2. This CDR3 has 14 residues. Trimming at V came to 8 bases and at J to 7 bases, leaving 10 bases not matched to a gene. CDR1 is MDHEN and CDR2 is SYDVKM in the germline V gene. As DNA, the CDR3 is TGTGCCAGCCGACCGACTAGCGCCCCAAATGAGCAGTTCTTC. This codes for CASRPTSAPNEQFF.

CDR3 DNA: TGTGCCAGCAGCTCGGCCGCGGCCCGGGAGCTGTTTTTT. This codes for CASSSAAARELFF. The V and J genes are TRBV11-2 and TRBJ2-2; unclear D gene. CDR1 and CDR2 from the germline V gene are SGHAT and FQNNGV. This CDR3 is built from 13 residues. Trimming shortened V by 4 bases and J by 9 bases, and 12 bases separated the two germline ends.

The chain is built from TRBV11-2 and TRBJ1-6; tentatively, D is TRBD1 (5 bases). V was cut by 6 bases and J by 4 bases, with 13 bases left in between. Germline loops: CDR1 SGHAT, CDR2 FQNNGV. The CDR3 consists of 15 residues. CDR3 bases: TGTGCCAGCAGGGGGCCGGGGGGGTATAATTCACCCCTCCACTTT. Translating it yields CASRGPGGYNSPLHF.

CDR3 sequence (DNA): TGTGCCAGCAGTTTCTGGGGACAGGGTAGGGCCGGGGAGCTGTTTTTT. The encoded protein is CASSFWGQGRAGELFF. The V and J genes are TRBV27 and TRBJ2-2, with 9 nucleotides matching TRBD1. The CDR3 is made up of 16 amino acids. Germline assignment: CDR1 MNHEY and CDR2 SMNVEV (reference sequence). The junction had 8 bases not matched to a gene; V was cut back by 3 bases and J by 6 bases.

The chain has TRBV4-3 and TRBJ2-3, with 16 bases aligning to TRBD2. Trimming at V came to 0 bases and at J to 1 base, leaving 1 base not matched to a gene. Germline-derived CDR1 and CDR2 are LGHNA and YSLEER. The CDR3 extends over 18 amino acids. Here the CDR3 reads CASSQEGLAGGGTDTQYF. As DNA, the CDR3 is TGCGCCAGCAGCCAAGAGGGACTAGCGGGGGGGGGCACAGATACGCAGTATTTT.

This clone turned up a few times. This CDR3 reads CASQITGGWTGELFF. The CDR3 DNA is TGTGCCAGCCAAATAACAGGGGGATGGACCGGGGAGCTGTTTTTT. This chain links TRBV7-2 with TRBJ2-2; 8 nucleotides agree with TRBD1. V lost 8 bases, J lost 5 bases, and 10 bases stayed unmatched. The CDR3 is 15 residues long. Germline V gives CDR1 SGHTA, CDR2 FQGNSA.

This clone occurred once. The V and J genes are TRBV6-5 and TRBJ2-7; 8 bases match TRBD1. CDR1 and CDR2 from the germline V gene are MNHEY and SVGAGI. CDR3 length: 15 residues. V trimming: 7 bases; J trimming: 4 bases; junction bases outside the gene matches: 12. CDR3 sequence reads: CASKIWTGSSYEQYF. CDR3 coding DNA: TGTGCCAGCAAAATCTGGACAGGGTCTTCGTACGAGCAGTACTTC.

The chain couples TRBV24-1 to TRBJ2-5; 7 bases line up with TRBD1. From germline, CDR1 is KGHDR and CDR2 SFDVKD. This CDR3 region has 13 residues. V gave up 4 bases and J gave up 6 bases; unmatched junction bases: 4. In DNA form, the CDR3 reads TGTGCCACCAGTGACACGGACAGGCAGACCCAGTACTTC. This sequence encodes CATSDTDRQTQYF.

This clone was observed once. The chain uses TRBV6-5 and TRBJ2-3; 7 bases align to TRBD2. Per germline, CDR1 MNHEY and CDR2 SVGAGI. CDR3 size: 14 residues. V shed 2 bases and J 2 bases; nucleotides not matched to a gene: 1. The CDR3 nucleotides are TGTGCCAGCAGTTACAGACTAGCCACAGATACGCAGTATTTT. This translates into CASSYRLATDTQYF.